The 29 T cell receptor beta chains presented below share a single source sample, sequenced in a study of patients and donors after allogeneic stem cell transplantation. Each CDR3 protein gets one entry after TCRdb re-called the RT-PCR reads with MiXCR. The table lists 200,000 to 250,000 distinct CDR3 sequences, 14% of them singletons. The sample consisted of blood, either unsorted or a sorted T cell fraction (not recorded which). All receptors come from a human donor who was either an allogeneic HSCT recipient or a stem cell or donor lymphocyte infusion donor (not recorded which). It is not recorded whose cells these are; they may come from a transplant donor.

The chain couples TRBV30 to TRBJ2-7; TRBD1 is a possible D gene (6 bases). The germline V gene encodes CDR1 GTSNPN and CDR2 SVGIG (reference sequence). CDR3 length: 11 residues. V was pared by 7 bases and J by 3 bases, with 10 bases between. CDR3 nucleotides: TGTGCCTCGAAGGACAGCTACGAGCAGTACTTC. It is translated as CASKDSYEQYF.

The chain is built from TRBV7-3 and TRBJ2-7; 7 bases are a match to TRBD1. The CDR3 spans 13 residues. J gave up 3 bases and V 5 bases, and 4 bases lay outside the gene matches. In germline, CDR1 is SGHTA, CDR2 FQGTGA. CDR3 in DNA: TGTGCCAGCAGCCCGCAGGGGGTCTACGAGCAGTACTTC. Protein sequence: CASSPQGVYEQYF.

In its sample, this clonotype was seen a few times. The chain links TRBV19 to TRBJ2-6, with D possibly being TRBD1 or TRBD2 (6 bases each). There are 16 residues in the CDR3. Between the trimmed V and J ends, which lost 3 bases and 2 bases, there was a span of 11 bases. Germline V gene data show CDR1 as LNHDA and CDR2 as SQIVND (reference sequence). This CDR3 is CASSIDGGAGANVLTF. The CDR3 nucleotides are TGTGCCAGTAGTATTGACGGGGGCGCTGGGGCCAACGTCCTGACTTTC.

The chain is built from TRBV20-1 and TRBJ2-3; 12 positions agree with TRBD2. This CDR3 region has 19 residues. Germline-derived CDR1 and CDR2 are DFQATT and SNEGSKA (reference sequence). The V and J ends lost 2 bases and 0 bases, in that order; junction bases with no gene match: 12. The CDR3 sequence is CSARPRRRTSGTSTDTQYF. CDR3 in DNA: TGCAGTGCTAGACCCAGACGGCGGACTAGCGGGACGAGCACAGATACGCAGTATTTT.

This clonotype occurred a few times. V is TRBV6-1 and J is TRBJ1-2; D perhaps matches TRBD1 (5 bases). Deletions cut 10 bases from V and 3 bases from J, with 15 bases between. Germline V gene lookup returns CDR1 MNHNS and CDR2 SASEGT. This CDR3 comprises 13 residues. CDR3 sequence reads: CATRDGPDYGYTF. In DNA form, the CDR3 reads TGTGCCACCAGGGACGGACCGGACTATGGCTACACCTTC.

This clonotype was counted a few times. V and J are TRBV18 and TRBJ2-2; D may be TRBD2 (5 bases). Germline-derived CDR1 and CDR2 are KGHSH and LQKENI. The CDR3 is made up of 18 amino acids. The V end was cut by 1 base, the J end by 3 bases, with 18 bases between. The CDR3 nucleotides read TGTGCCAGCTCACCACTAACGATCCGAGCGGAGGACACCGGGGAGCTGTTTTTT. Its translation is CASSPLTIRAEDTGELFF.

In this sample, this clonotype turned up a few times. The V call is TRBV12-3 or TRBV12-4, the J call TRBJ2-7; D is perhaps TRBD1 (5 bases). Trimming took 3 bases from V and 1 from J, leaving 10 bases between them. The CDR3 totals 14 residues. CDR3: CASSFGASSYEQYF. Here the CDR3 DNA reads TGTGCCAGCAGTTTTGGGGCCAGTTCCTACGAGCAGTACTTC.

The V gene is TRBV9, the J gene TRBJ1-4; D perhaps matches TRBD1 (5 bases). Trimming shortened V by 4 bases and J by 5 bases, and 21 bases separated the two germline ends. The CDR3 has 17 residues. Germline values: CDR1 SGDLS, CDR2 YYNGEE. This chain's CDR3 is CASSPTPDGGRNEKLFF. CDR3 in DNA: TGTGCCAGCAGCCCAACACCCGACGGGGGAAGGAATGAAAAACTGTTTTTT.

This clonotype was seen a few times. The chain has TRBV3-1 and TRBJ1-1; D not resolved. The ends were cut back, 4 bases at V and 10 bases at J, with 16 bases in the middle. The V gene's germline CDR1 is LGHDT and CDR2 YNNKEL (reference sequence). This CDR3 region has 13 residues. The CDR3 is CASSPREKFGAFF. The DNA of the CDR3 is TGTGCCAGCAGCCCAAGGGAAAAGTTCGGAGCTTTCTTT. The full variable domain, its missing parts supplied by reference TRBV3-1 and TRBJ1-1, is DTAVSQTPKYLVTQMGNDKSIKCEQNLGHDTMYWYKQDSKKFLKIMFSYNNKELIINETVPNRFSPKSPDKAHLNLHINSLELGDSAVYFCASSPREKFGAFFGQGTRLTVV.

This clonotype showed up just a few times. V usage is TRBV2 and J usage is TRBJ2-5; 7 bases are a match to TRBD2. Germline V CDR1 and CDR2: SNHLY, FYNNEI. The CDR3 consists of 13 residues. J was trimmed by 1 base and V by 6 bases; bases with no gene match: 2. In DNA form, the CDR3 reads TGTGCCAGCAGGGGACTACCCCAAGAGACCCAGTACTTC. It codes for CASRGLPQETQYF.

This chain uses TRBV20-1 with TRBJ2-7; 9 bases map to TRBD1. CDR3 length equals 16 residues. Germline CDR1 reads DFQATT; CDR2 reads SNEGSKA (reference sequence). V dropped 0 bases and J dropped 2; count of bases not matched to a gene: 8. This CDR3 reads CSARDPRTGVPYEQYF. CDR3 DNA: TGCAGTGCTAGAGACCCCAGGACAGGGGTGCCCTACGAGCAGTACTTC.

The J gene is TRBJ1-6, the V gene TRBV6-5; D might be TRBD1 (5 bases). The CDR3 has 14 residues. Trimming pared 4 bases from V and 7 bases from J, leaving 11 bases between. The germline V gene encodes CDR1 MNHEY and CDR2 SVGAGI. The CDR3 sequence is CASSLQGLNSPLHF. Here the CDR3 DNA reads TGTGCCAGCAGTTTGCAGGGACTAAATTCACCCCTCCACTTT.

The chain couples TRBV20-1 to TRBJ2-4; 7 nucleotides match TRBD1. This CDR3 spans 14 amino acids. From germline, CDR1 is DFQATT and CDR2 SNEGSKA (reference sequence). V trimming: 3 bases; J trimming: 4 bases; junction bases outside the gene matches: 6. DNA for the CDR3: TGCAGTGCTAGGATTTCACAGGGGAAAAACATTCAGTACTTC. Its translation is CSARISQGKNIQYF.

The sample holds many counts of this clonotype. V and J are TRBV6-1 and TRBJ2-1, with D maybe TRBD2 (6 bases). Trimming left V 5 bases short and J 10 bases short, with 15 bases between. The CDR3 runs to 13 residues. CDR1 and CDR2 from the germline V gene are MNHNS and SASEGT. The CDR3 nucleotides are TGTGCCAGCAGTCGGGACTCGTGGCGGGAGCAGTTCTTC. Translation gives CASSRDSWREQFF.

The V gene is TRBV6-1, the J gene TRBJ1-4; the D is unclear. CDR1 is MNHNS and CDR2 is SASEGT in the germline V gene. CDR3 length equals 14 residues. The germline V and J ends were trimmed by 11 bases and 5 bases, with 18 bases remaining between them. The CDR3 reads CAAKPGIINEKLFF. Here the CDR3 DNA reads TGTGCCGCAAAGCCGGGGATAATAAATGAAAAACTGTTTTTT.

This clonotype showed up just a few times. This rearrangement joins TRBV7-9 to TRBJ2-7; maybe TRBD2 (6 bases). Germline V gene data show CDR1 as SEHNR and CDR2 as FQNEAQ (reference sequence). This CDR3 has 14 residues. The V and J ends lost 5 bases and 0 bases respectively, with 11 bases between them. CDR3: CASSTSGVSYEQYF. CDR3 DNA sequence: TGTGCCAGCAGCACCTCGGGGGTCTCCTACGAGCAGTACTTC.

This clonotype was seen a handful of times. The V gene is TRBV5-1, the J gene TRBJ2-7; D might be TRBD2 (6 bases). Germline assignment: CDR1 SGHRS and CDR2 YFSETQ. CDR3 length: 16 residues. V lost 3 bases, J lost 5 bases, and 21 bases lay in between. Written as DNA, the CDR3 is TGCGCCAGCAGCTCAGTCGGTCGCGGGAACGTAAACGAGCAGTACTTC. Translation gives CASSSVGRGNVNEQYF.

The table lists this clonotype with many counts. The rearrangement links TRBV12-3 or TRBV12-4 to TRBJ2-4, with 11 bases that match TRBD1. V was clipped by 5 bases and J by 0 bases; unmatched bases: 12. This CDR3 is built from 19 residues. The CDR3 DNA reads TGTGCCAGCAGTACGGACAGGGGGCGAGCGGGGGTAGCCAAAAACATTCAGTACTTC. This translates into CASSTDRGRAGVAKNIQYF.

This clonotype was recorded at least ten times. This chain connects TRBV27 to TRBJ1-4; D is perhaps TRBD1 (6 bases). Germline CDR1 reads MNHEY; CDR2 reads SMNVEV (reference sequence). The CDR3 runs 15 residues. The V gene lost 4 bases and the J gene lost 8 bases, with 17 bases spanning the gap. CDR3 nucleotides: TGTGCCAGCAGTTCCAGGGGCCGCCTTGAGGAAAAACTGTTTTTT. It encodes CASSSRGRLEEKLFF.

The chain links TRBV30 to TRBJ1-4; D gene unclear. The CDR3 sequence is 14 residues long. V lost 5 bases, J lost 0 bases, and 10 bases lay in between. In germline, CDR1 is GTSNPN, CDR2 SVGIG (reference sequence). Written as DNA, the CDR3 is TGTGCCTGGGCCCGACGCTCAACTAATGAAAAACTGTTTTTT. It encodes CAWARRSTNEKLFF.

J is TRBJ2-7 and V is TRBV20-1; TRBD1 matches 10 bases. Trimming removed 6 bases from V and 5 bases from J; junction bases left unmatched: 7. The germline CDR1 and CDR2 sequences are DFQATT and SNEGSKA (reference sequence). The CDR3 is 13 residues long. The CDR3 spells CSAPPTGGHEQYF. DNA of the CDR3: TGCAGTGCACCGCCGACAGGGGGCCACGAGCAGTACTTC.

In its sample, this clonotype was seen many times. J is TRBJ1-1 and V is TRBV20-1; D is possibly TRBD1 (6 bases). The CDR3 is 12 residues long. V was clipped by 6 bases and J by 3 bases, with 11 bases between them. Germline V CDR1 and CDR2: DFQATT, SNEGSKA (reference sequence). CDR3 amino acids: CSAPRGDTEAFF. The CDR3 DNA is TGCAGTGCCCCTAGGGGGGACACTGAAGCTTTCTTT.

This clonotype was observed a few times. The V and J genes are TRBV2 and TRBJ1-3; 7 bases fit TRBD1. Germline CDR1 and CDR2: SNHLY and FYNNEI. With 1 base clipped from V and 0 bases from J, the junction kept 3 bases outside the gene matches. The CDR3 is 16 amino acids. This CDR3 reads CASSEVRGGSGNTIYF. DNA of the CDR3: TGTGCCAGCAGTGAAGTCAGGGGGGGCTCTGGAAACACCATATATTTT.

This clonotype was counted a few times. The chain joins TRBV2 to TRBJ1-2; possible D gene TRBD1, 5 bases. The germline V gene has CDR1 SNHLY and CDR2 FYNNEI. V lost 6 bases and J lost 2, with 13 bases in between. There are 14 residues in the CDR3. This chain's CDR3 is CASRTGGGNYGYTF. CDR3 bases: TGTGCCAGCAGAACGGGGGGGGGAAACTATGGCTACACCTTC.

Written as DNA, the CDR3 is TGCAGTGCCAGACGACAGGGAACCAACTATGGCTACACCTTC. It codes for CSARRQGTNYGYTF. V usage is TRBV20-1 and J usage is TRBJ1-2; 7 nucleotides match TRBD1. The length of the CDR3 is 14 residues. Germline CDR1 DFQATT, CDR2 SNEGSKA (reference sequence). The ends lost 6 bases at V and 2 bases at J; junction bases unmatched: 9.

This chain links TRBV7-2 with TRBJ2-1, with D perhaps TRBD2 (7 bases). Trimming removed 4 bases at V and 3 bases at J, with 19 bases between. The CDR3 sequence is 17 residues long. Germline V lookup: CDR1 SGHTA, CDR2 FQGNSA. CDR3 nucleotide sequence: TGTGCCAGCAGCTCCCCTCGGGGGGCTACCTACTACAATGAGCAGTTCTTC. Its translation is CASSSPRGATYYNEQFF.

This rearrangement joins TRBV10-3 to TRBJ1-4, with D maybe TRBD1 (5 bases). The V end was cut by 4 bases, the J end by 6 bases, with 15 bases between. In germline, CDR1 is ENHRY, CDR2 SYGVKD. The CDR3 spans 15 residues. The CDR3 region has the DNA TGTGCCATCAGTGCCGCCGGGACGAATGATGAAAAACTGTTTTTT. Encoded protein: CAISAAGTNDEKLFF.

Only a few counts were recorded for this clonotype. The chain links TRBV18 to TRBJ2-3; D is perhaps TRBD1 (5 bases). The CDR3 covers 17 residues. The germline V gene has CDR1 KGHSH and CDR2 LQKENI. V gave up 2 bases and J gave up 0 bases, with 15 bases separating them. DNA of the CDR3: TGTGCCAGCTCACCAAGTGTTGGGGCACTAAGCACAGATACGCAGTATTTT. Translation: CASSPSVGALSTDTQYF. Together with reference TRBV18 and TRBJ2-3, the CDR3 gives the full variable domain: NAGVMQNPRHLVRRRGQEARLRCSPMKGHSHVYWYRQLPEEGLKFMVYLQKENIIDESGMPKERFSAEFPKEGPSILRIQQVVRGDSAAYFCASSPSVGALSTDTQYFGPGTRLTVL.

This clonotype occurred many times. In DNA, the CDR3 is TGTGCCAGCGGGGGAACAGGGATCACTGAAGCTTTCTTT. Its protein product is CASGGTGITEAFF. The rearrangement uses TRBV25-1 and TRBJ1-1; D is perhaps TRBD1 (6 bases). The CDR3 extends over 13 amino acids. Trimming stripped 8 bases from V and 4 bases from J, with 14 bases between. Germline V gene sequence: CDR1 MGHDK, CDR2 SYGVNS.